These 9 T cell receptor beta chains came from one sample sequenced in a study of response to subunit inactivated influenza vaccine. Using its own MiXCR run on the RT-PCR reads, TCRdb lists one record per CDR3 protein. The sample consists of hundreds of thousands of distinct CDR3 sequences, 25% of them appearing once. The specimen was CD4+ T cells sorted from PBMCs, collected more than 4 days after vaccination. All receptors come from a man aged 50 to 59 who received an inactivated influenza vaccine.

The table lists this clonotype with a few counts. The chain recombines TRBV11-1 with TRBJ2-1, with a possible D match to TRBD2 (6 bases). CDR3 length: 13 amino acids. The V gene's germline CDR1 is SGHAT and CDR2 FQDESV (reference sequence). The V gene lost 5 bases and the J gene lost 10 bases, with 15 bases spanning the gap. The DNA of the CDR3 is TGTGCCAGCAGCCGGGTGGAGGGGCGAGAGCAGTTCTTC. Translated: CASSRVEGREQFF.

The chain combines TRBV15 with TRBJ2-1; D unclear. V was shortened by 1 base and J by 6 bases, with 10 bases between the two germline ends. The CDR3 length is 14 residues. Germline CDR1 LNHNV, CDR2 YYDKDF (reference sequence). The DNA for the CDR3 is TGTGCCACCAGCAGAGTTGGCGCATTCAATGAGCAGTTCTTC. Its protein product is CATSRVGAFNEQFF. The variable domain in full, completed from reference TRBV15 and TRBJ2-1, reads DAMVIQNPRYQVTQFGKPVTLSCSQTLNHNVMYWYQQKSSQAPKLLFHYYDKDFNNEADTPDNFQSRRPNTSFCFLDIRSPGLGDTAMYLCATSRVGAFNEQFFGPGTRLTVL.

This clonotype showed up many times. The chain uses TRBV12-3 or TRBV12-4 and TRBJ2-2; D gene uncertain. V was trimmed by 4 bases and J by 7 bases, leaving 10 bases between them. There are 13 residues in the CDR3. CDR3 DNA: TGTGCCAGCAGTTCTTATTCTGGCGGGGAGCTGTTTTTT. Encoded protein: CASSSYSGGELFF.

This clonotype has more than one count but fewer than ten. The chain links TRBV4-1 to TRBJ2-7; 7 bases are shared with TRBD2. Germline V gives CDR1 MGHRA, CDR2 YSYEKL. Trimming cost V 0 bases and J 4 bases; bases outside gene matches: 3. The CDR3 is made up of 14 amino acids. The CDR3 protein is CASSQDPGGYEQYF. The CDR3 region has the DNA TGCGCCAGCAGCCAAGATCCGGGGGGTTACGAGCAGTACTTC.

This clonotype was detected only a few times. The CDR3, as DNA: TGTGCCAGCCAATCCATGGCAGCAAACACCGGGGAGCTGTTTTTT. This encodes CASQSMAANTGELFF. The V and J genes are TRBV6-2 or TRBV6-3 and TRBJ2-2; no clear D. This CDR3 is 15 amino acids long. Trimming removed 8 bases at V and 2 bases at J, with 15 bases between. The germline gives CDR1 MNHEY, CDR2 SVGEGT.

This clonotype was counted a few times. The chain carries TRBV20-1 and TRBJ2-3; weak D call: TRBD1 (6 bases). The CDR3 runs to 14 residues. Deletions cut 3 bases from V and 0 bases from J, with 10 bases between. Germline V gene sequence: CDR1 DFQATT, CDR2 SNEGSKA (reference sequence). CDR3 residues: CSASRQASTDTQYF. CDR3 in DNA: TGCAGTGCTAGTCGACAGGCTAGCACAGATACGCAGTATTTT.

The chain carries TRBV12-3 or TRBV12-4 and TRBJ2-1, with 14 nucleotides matching TRBD2. This CDR3 is built from 13 residues. With V trimmed by 5 bases and J by 14 bases, 5 bases remained unmatched. The CDR3 is CASSPTSGRAKFF. CDR3 nucleotides: TGTGCCAGCAGTCCGACTAGCGGGAGGGCCAAGTTCTTC.

The chain couples TRBV7-9 to TRBJ2-4; the D call may be TRBD1 or TRBD2 (5 bases each). Trimming removed 1 base at V and 5 bases at J, with 18 bases between. The CDR3 contains 17 residues. Germline loops: CDR1 SEHNR, CDR2 FQNEAQ (reference sequence). CDR3 DNA sequence: TGTGCCAGCAGCTTAGTTAGGGGAGACCCCAATCAAAACATTCAGTACTTC. Translating gives CASSLVRGDPNQNIQYF.

This clonotype came up many times. This chain uses TRBV7-9 with TRBJ1-1; perhaps TRBD1 as D (5 bases). Trimming took 0 bases from V and 1 from J, leaving 9 bases between them. Germline CDR1 and CDR2: SEHNR and FQNEAQ (reference sequence). There are 15 residues in the CDR3. CDR3 protein: CASSLAGTGNTEAFF. The CDR3 DNA reads as TGTGCCAGCAGCTTAGCCGGGACGGGGAACACTGAAGCTTTCTTT.